Sequencing of this TCR beta chain was carried out in a study of shared clonotypes between healthy human individuals. The method was immunoSEQ multiplex PCR; TCRdb's version includes in-frame clones alone and lacks a portion of them. This sample has some 650,000 clones, with about 96% found just once. Details on this clone: Its specificity is unknown.

Whole-study findings and limits: A handful of donors shared approximately 5% of their naive CD4 clonotypes. Sequencing depth was expected to affect clonotype sharing among donors. Sequencing of the sorted subsets was shown by rarefaction to be incomplete despite large depth. Researchers sampled only blood; tissue repertoires likely differ.

CDR1 and CDR2 from the germline V gene are GTSNPN and SVGIG (reference sequence). The CDR3 totals 11 residues. Trimming took 5 bases from V and 3 from J, leaving 8 bases between them. The receptor was isolated from a woman in her thirties in good health. Source material: naive CD4+ T cells sorted from blood. Sample subset: CD45RA+ positively selected. The chain couples TRBV30 to TRBJ2-7, with D possibly matching TRBD1 (5 bases). The DNA for the CDR3 is TGTGCCTGGGGACATAGCTACGAGCAGTACTTC. Encoded protein: CAWGHSYEQYF.